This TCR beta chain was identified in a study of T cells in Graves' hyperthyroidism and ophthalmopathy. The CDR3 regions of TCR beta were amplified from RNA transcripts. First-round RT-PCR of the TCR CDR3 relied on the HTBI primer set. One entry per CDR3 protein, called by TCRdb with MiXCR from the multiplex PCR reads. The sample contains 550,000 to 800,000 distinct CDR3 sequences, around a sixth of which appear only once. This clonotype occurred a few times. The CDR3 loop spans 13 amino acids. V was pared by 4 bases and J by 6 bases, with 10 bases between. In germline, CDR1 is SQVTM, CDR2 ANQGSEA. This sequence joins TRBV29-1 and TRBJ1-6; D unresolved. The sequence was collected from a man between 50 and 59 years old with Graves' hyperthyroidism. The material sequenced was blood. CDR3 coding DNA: TGCAGCGTTGGTGAGGGCGCTAATTCACCCCTCCACTTT. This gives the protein CSVGEGANSPLHF. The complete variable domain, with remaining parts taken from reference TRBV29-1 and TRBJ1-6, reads SAVISQKPSRDICQRGTSLTIQCQVDSQVTMMFWYRQQPGQSLTLIATANQGSEATYESGFVIDKFPISRPNLTFSTLTVSNMSPEDSSIYLCSVGEGANSPLHFGNGTRLTVT.